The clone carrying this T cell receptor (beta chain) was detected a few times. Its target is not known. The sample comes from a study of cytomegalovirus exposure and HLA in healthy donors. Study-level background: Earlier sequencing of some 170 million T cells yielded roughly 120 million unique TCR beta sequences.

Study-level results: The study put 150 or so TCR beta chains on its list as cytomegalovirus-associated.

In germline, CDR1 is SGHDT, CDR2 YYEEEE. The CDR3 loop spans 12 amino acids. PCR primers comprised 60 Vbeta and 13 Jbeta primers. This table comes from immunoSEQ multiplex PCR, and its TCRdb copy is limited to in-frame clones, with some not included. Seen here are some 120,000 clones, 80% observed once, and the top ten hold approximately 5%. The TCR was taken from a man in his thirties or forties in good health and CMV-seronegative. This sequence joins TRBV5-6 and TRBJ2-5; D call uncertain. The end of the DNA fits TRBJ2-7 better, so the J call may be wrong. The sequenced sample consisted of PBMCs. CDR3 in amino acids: CASSRAHYEQYF. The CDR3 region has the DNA TGTGCCAGCAGTCGAGCCCACTACGAGCAGTACTTC.